This TCR beta chain appears in the sequencing data of a study of cytomegalovirus exposure and HLA in healthy donors. Trimming removed 5 bases from V and 8 bases from J, with 17 bases in between. CDR1 and CDR2 (germline): SGHRS, YFSETQ. The CDR3 totals 14 residues. The PCR had 60 Vbeta and 13 Jbeta primers. Clones were read by immunoSEQ multiplex PCR, and TCRdb kept only the in-frame ones, dropping some. The repertoire holds roughly 180,000 clones, with 70% to 80% as singletons. As for this clone: What it binds is not known.

Broader study findings: As was reported, the classifier diagnosed cytomegalovirus status with high specificity and sensitivity. The study designated 160 or so TCR beta chains cytomegalovirus-associated. An analysis that was carried out later associated 16,951 TCR beta sequences with HLA alleles at 0.05 false discovery rate.

This receptor was identified in a man aged 30 to 39 in good health and CMV-seronegative. The sequenced material came from PBMCs. The gene calls are TRBV5-1 and TRBJ2-1; possibly TRBD2 for D (6 bases). The CDR3 bases are TGCGCCAGCAGGCCGAGCGGGTTAGGCGATGAGCAGTTCTTC. Translated, it gives CASRPSGLGDEQFF. Supplemented by reference TRBV5-1 and TRBJ2-1, the full variable domain reads KAGVTQTPRYLIKTRGQQVTLSCSPISGHRSVSWYQQTPGQGLQFLFEYFSETQRNKGNFPGRFSGRQFSNSRSEMNVSTLELGDSALYLCASRPSGLGDEQFFGPGTRLTVL.